The 25 T cell receptor beta chains listed next were all sequenced from one sample in a study of PD-1 blockade in classical Hodgkin lymphoma. The data were produced by immunoSEQ multiplex PCR, yet TCRdb's version contains in-frame clones alone and is incomplete. Of approximately 98,000 clones listed, roughly nine tenths are singletons. Each and every patient relapsed after autologous stem cell transplantation, and patients got differing brentuximab vedotin exposure. The input for sequencing was peripheral blood mononuclear cells (PBMCs), taken before the second cycle of nivolumab. These receptors came from a human donor with classical Hodgkin lymphoma.

CDR3 in DNA: TGTGCCAGCAGTCGGACTAGCGGGAGTGTGTACGAGCAGTACTTC. Translated, it gives CASSRTSGSVYEQYF. This rearrangement joins TRBV6-5 to TRBJ2-7; 13 bases agree with TRBD2. CDR3 size: 15 residues. CDR1 is MNHEY, CDR2 SVGAGI, per germline. Germline trimming cut 5 bases from V and 4 bases from J; bases unmatched to any gene: 5.

The gene calls are TRBV19 and TRBJ1-1, with no clear D. The CDR3 consists of 12 residues. V dropped 5 bases and J dropped 1 base, with 5 bases sitting between them. Germline V CDR1 and CDR2: LNHDA, SQIVND (reference sequence). The CDR3: CASSYGNTEAFF. For the CDR3, the DNA is TGTGCCAGTAGTTACGGGAACACTGAAGCTTTCTTT.

V is TRBV6-5 and J is TRBJ2-1; perhaps D is TRBD1 or TRBD2 (5 bases each). Germline assignment: CDR1 MNHEY and CDR2 SVGAGI. This CDR3 has 15 amino acids. V was pared by 2 bases and J by 0 bases, with 8 bases between. The CDR3 DNA reads as TGTGCCAGCAGTTACGGGACGGTCTCCTACAATGAGCAGTTCTTC. It translates to CASSYGTVSYNEQFF.

The V gene is TRBV6-5, the J gene TRBJ1-2; 8 bases fit TRBD1. Trimming removed 6 bases from V and 4 bases from J; junction bases left unmatched: 4. This CDR3 has 13 amino acids. Germline CDR1 and CDR2: MNHEY and SVGAGI. The CDR3 DNA reads TGTGCCAGCAGCCCAGGGACAGGCTATGGCTACACCTTC. As protein: CASSPGTGYGYTF.

There are a few counts of this clone. This chain's CDR3 is CASSLGTDNGAFF. The DNA for the CDR3 is TGTGCCAGCAGCTTAGGGACGGACAATGGAGCTTTCTTT. V is TRBV11-3 and J is TRBJ1-1, with D possibly TRBD1 on 5 matching bases. Germline V gives CDR1 SGHNT, CDR2 YENEEA. The CDR3 loop spans 13 amino acids. The ends were cut back, 1 base at V and 10 bases at J, with 13 bases in the middle.

V usage is TRBV30 and J usage is TRBJ1-1; the D gene is possibly TRBD1 (5 bases). CDR1 and CDR2 (germline): GTSNPN, SVGIG (reference sequence). This CDR3 region has 14 residues. V was trimmed by 1 base and J by 5 bases, leaving 14 bases between them. DNA of the CDR3: TGTGCCTGGAGTGCCCGCAGGGTGGGGACTGAAGCTTTCTTT. Translation: CAWSARRVGTEAFF.

V is TRBV11-2 and J is TRBJ2-2; no reliable D call. Trimming took 1 base from V and 6 from J, leaving 9 bases between them. CDR1 and CDR2 (germline): SGHAT, FQNNGV. CDR3 length: 14 residues. CDR3 sequence: CASSLGIAPGELFF. For the CDR3, the DNA is TGTGCCAGCAGCTTAGGTATCGCTCCCGGGGAGCTGTTTTTT.

This rearrangement joins TRBV30 to TRBJ1-5; TRBD1 might be the D (6 bases). Trimming cost V 5 bases and J 0 bases, with 14 bases left between them. Germline V lookup: CDR1 GTSNPN, CDR2 SVGIG (reference sequence). The CDR3 is made up of 15 amino acids. CDR3 sequence reads: CAWGDGQFSNQPQHF. The CDR3 nucleotides are TGTGCCTGGGGTGACGGACAGTTTAGCAATCAGCCCCAGCATTTT.

V usage is TRBV7-6 and J usage is TRBJ2-5; 9 bases are a match to TRBD2. Germline CDR1 SGHVS, CDR2 FNYEAQ. After removal of 1 base from V and 3 bases from J, the junction contained 6 bases not matched to a gene. The CDR3 covers 16 residues. The CDR3 spells CASSLVGTSKKETQYF. The CDR3 DNA follows: TGTGCCAGCAGCTTAGTGGGGACTAGCAAGAAAGAGACCCAGTACTTC.

The chain couples TRBV7-2 to TRBJ1-2, with TRBD1 matching 8 bases. Germline-derived CDR1 and CDR2 are SGHTA and FQGNSA. The V gene end was trimmed by 5 bases and the J gene end by 3 bases; junction bases not matched to a gene: 8. CDR3 length: 15 amino acids. CDR3 loop: CASSPVTGADYGYTF. Here the CDR3 DNA reads TGTGCCAGCAGCCCAGTGACAGGGGCTGACTATGGCTACACCTTC.

J is TRBJ2-7 and V is TRBV6-6; D is uncertain. Germline values: CDR1 MNHNY, CDR2 SVGAGI (reference sequence). The V end was cut by 2 bases, the J end by 0 bases, with 8 bases between. The CDR3 totals 14 residues. This CDR3 reads CASSYTAYSYEQYF. CDR3 sequence (DNA): TGTGCCAGCAGTTACACAGCTTACTCCTACGAGCAGTACTTC.

The chain carries TRBV30 and TRBJ2-2; D gene uncertain. V dropped 1 base and J dropped 0 bases, with 6 bases sitting between them. Germline CDR1 GTSNPN, CDR2 SVGIG (reference sequence). The CDR3 covers 14 residues. CDR3: CAWSEVANTGELFF. The CDR3 DNA follows: TGTGCCTGGAGTGAAGTAGCGAACACCGGGGAGCTGTTTTTT.

CDR3 coding DNA: TGCAGTGTCGGGGACACCTACGAGCAGTACTTC. Translation: CSVGDTYEQYF. V usage is TRBV20-1 and J usage is TRBJ2-7; perhaps TRBD1 as D (6 bases). V was shortened by 7 bases and J by 2 bases, with 9 bases between the two germline ends. This CDR3 has 11 residues. Germline CDR1 reads DFQATT; CDR2 reads SNEGSKA (reference sequence).

This chain links TRBV2 with TRBJ2-7, with 7 bases fitting TRBD1. J gave up 2 bases and V 3 bases, and 7 bases lay outside the gene matches. There are 15 residues in the CDR3. Looked up from germline, CDR1 is SNHLY and CDR2 is FYNNEI. For the CDR3, the DNA is TGTGCCAGCAGTGAGGATCCGGGACAGACCTACGAGCAGTACTTC. Translating it yields CASSEDPGQTYEQYF.

The chain couples TRBV5-6 to TRBJ1-1, with D possibly TRBD1 on 5 matching bases. There are 15 residues in the CDR3. The V end was cut by 3 bases, the J end by 1 base, with 13 bases between. In germline, CDR1 is SGHDT, CDR2 YYEEEE. The CDR3 here is CASSYGGGWNTEAFF. The CDR3, as DNA: TGTGCCAGCAGCTACGGTGGGGGATGGAACACTGAAGCTTTCTTT.

The rearrangement uses TRBV7-2 and TRBJ1-1; TRBD1 might be the D (6 bases). The CDR3 extends over 16 amino acids. The V gene's germline CDR1 is SGHTA and CDR2 FQGNSA. V lost 3 bases, J lost 8 bases, and 22 bases lay in between. Here the CDR3 reads CASSLGGALARQEAFF. DNA for the CDR3: TGTGCCAGCAGCTTGGGGGGGGCGCTTGCGCGACAAGAAGCTTTCTTT.

This clone was seen more than once but under ten times. The chain recombines TRBV19 with TRBJ2-2; TRBD1 matches 9 bases. Trimming cost V 5 bases and J 6 bases; bases outside gene matches: 4. The CDR3 extends over 14 amino acids. Germline CDR1 is LNHDA and CDR2 is SQIVND (reference sequence). The CDR3 sequence is CASSRDRAAGELFF. The CDR3 nucleotides are TGTGCCAGTAGTCGGGACAGGGCGGCCGGGGAGCTGTTTTTT.

The chain employs TRBV7-2 and TRBJ2-1; TRBD2 matches 14 bases. Losses at the gene ends were 0 bases for V and 8 bases for J; bases not matched to a gene: 3. In germline, CDR1 is SGHTA, CDR2 FQGNSA. The CDR3 consists of 16 residues. CDR3 in DNA: TGTGCCAGCAGCTTAGCGGGACTAGCGGGAGACCATGAGCAGTTCTTC. It specifies CASSLAGLAGDHEQFF.

The rearrangement uses TRBV28 and TRBJ1-5, with TRBD1 identical over 9 bases. Germline V gene data show CDR1 as MDHEN and CDR2 as SYDVKM. The CDR3 is 20 residues long. V lost 5 bases, J lost 0 bases, and 17 bases stayed unmatched. CDR3 loop: CASSPWRGDRVSYSNQPQHF. CDR3 nucleotide sequence: TGTGCCAGCAGTCCCTGGCGTGGGGACAGGGTTTCTTATAGCAATCAGCCCCAGCATTTT.

In this sample, this clone turned up a few times. J is TRBJ1-1 and V is TRBV5-1; D gene uncertain. This CDR3 has 12 amino acids. V lost 3 bases and J 1 base, leaving 4 bases between the germline ends. Germline V gives CDR1 SGHRS, CDR2 YFSETQ. The CDR3 DNA follows: TGCGCCAGCAGCTCGAAGAACACTGAAGCTTTCTTT. Protein: CASSSKNTEAFF.

The chain uses TRBV28 and TRBJ2-7; D is unresolved. Trimming removed 2 bases at V and 3 bases at J, with 5 bases between. The CDR3 covers 12 residues. The germline CDR1 and CDR2 sequences are MDHEN and SYDVKM. The CDR3: CASSLPGYEQYF. CDR3 sequence (DNA): TGTGCCAGCAGTTTACCTGGCTACGAGCAGTACTTC.

This chain uses TRBV11-2 with TRBJ2-7, with 7 bases matching TRBD2. In germline, CDR1 is SGHAT, CDR2 FQNNGV. CDR3 length equals 13 residues. V lost 0 bases and J lost 5; bases outside the gene matches: 1. The CDR3 loop is CASSLDGGDEQYF. CDR3 DNA sequence: TGTGCCAGCAGCTTAGATGGGGGGGACGAGCAGTACTTC.

The CDR3 nucleotides are TGTGCCAGCAGCCGAGGGGGGGAAGTCCACTATGGCTACACCTTC. This sequence encodes CASSRGGEVHYGYTF. The chain employs TRBV7-2 and TRBJ1-2; tentative D call: TRBD1 (6 bases). The CDR3 loop spans 15 amino acids. CDR1 SGHTA and CDR2 FQGNSA come from the germline V gene. Trimming cost V 5 bases and J 3 bases, with 16 bases left between them.

The V gene is TRBV7-9, the J gene TRBJ1-1, with a possible D match to TRBD1 (6 bases). The V end was cut by 4 bases, the J end by 4 bases, with 28 bases between. The CDR3 covers 19 residues. In germline, CDR1 is SEHNR, CDR2 FQNEAQ (reference sequence). As DNA, the CDR3 is TGTGCCAGCAGCTCATCTCTACCAGCAGGGGATGAGAGGGTCACTGAAGCTTTCTTT. Amino acids: CASSSSLPAGDERVTEAFF.

Only a few counts were recorded for this clone. J is TRBJ1-4 and V is TRBV2; no reliable D call. The CDR3 runs to 14 residues. Germline CDR1 SNHLY, CDR2 FYNNEI. V was shortened by 3 bases and J by 2 bases, with 7 bases between the two germline ends. This CDR3 reads CASSDPGTNEKLFF. In DNA form, the CDR3 reads TGTGCCAGCAGTGACCCGGGGACTAATGAAAAACTGTTTTTT.